Presented here are 26 T cell receptor beta chains from one specimen sequenced in a study of blood T cell repertoires in COVID-19. Produced via immunoSEQ multiplex PCR; TCRdb's table is partial and in-frame only. The sample carries approximately 90,000 clones, around nine tenths recorded once. The sequenced sample was peripheral blood. The receptors come from a woman older than 75 with acute or convalescent COVID-19.

The chain combines TRBV29-1 with TRBJ2-7, with TRBD1 matching 10 bases. J gave up 5 bases and V 3 bases, and 4 bases lay outside the gene matches. This CDR3 region has 13 residues. Germline V lookup: CDR1 SQVTM, CDR2 ANQGSEA. The CDR3 loop is CSVEGQGINEQYF. The CDR3 nucleotides are TGCAGCGTTGAGGGACAGGGGATCAACGAGCAGTACTTC.

The V call is TRBV6-5, the J call TRBJ1-2, with 9 positions matching TRBD1. The germline CDR1 and CDR2 sequences are MNHEY and SVGAGI. The CDR3 loop spans 14 amino acids. V was pared by 6 bases and J by 3 bases, with 5 bases of the junction left unmatched. The CDR3 coding sequence is TGTGCCAGCAGGCCGACAGGGGGAGACTATGGCTACACCTTC. Translation: CASRPTGGDYGYTF.

The chain combines TRBV3-1 (or the pseudogene TRBV3-2) with TRBJ2-1, with 10 bases matching TRBD2. The CDR3 totals 18 residues. The ends lost 0 bases at V and 4 bases at J; junction bases unmatched: 9. CDR1 LGHDT and CDR2 YNNKEL come from the germline V gene (reference sequence). The CDR3 DNA is TGTGCCAGCAGCCAAGAGGTAGCTAGCGGGAGCCTTTACAATGAGCAGTTCTTC. It translates to CASSQEVASGSLYNEQFF.

In its sample, this clone was seen once. The chain employs TRBV5-6 and TRBJ2-3; 10 nucleotides line up with TRBD2. Germline V gene lookup returns CDR1 SGHDT and CDR2 YYEEEE. This CDR3 is built from 17 residues. Unmatched junction bases numbered 10, after V lost 0 bases and J lost 6 bases. In DNA, the CDR3 is TGTGCCAGCAGCTTGGCCCTATCAGCGGGGGGGCCGGATACGCAGTATTTT. Amino acids: CASSLALSAGGPDTQYF.

The V and J genes are TRBV7-2 and TRBJ2-2; 7 bases align to TRBD2. Germline V lookup: CDR1 SGHTA, CDR2 FQGNSA. The CDR3 totals 15 residues. V dropped 4 bases and J dropped 0; count of bases not matched to a gene: 2. The CDR3 is CASSSSGANTGELFF. The CDR3 DNA reads TGTGCCAGCAGCTCCAGCGGGGCGAACACCGGGGAGCTGTTTTTT.

This chain joins TRBV5-8 and TRBJ2-3, with 11 positions matching TRBD2. CDR3 length equals 15 residues. After removal of 4 bases from V and 1 base from J, the junction contained 2 bases not matched to a gene. Germline CDR1 SGHTS, CDR2 YDEGEE. The CDR3 spells CASSATSGGTDTQYF. CDR3 DNA: TGTGCCAGCAGCGCGACTAGCGGGGGCACAGATACGCAGTATTTT.

The chain uses TRBV19 and TRBJ2-1, with 7 positions matching TRBD2. Germline V gives CDR1 LNHDA, CDR2 SQIVND (reference sequence). The CDR3 length is 13 residues. J gave up 13 bases and V 5 bases, and 11 bases lay outside the gene matches. In DNA, the CDR3 is TGTGCCAGTAGTCCGGGGGGACTACTTGGACAGTTCTTC. Translated: CASSPGGLLGQFF.

The chain joins TRBV18 to TRBJ2-1, with D maybe TRBD2 (5 bases). V was clipped by 4 bases and J by 9 bases, with 10 bases between them. There are 12 residues in the CDR3. From germline, CDR1 is KGHSH and CDR2 LQKENI. CDR3 loop: CASSQDLGEQFF. CDR3 in DNA: TGTGCCAGCTCACAGGACTTGGGTGAGCAGTTCTTC. Full variable domain (outside the CDR3, taken from reference TRBV18 and TRBJ2-1): NAGVMQNPRHLVRRRGQEARLRCSPMKGHSHVYWYRQLPEEGLKFMVYLQKENIIDESGMPKERFSAEFPKEGPSILRIQQVVRGDSAAYFCASSQDLGEQFFGPGTRLTVL.

CDR3 sequence reads: CASSLEGSGANVLTF. CDR3 bases: TGTGCCAGCAGTTTGGAGGGGTCTGGGGCCAACGTCCTGACTTTC. The chain joins TRBV6-2 or TRBV6-3 to TRBJ2-6; possible D gene TRBD2, 6 bases. Trimming pared 4 bases from V and 1 base from J, leaving 8 bases between. This CDR3 spans 15 amino acids. CDR1 is MNHEY and CDR2 is SVGEGT in the germline V gene.

This chain links TRBV6-5 with TRBJ1-1, with D possibly TRBD1 on 5 matching bases. Per the germline V gene, CDR1 is MNHEY and CDR2 is SVGAGI. Trimming shortened V by 11 bases and J by 5 bases, and 12 bases separated the two germline ends. The CDR3 contains 11 residues. The CDR3 is CAALKGTEAFF. The DNA for the CDR3 is TGTGCCGCCCTCAAGGGGACTGAAGCTTTCTTT.

This clone was observed a few times. The rearrangement joins TRBV2 to TRBJ2-1; 9 bases fit TRBD2. Losses at the gene ends were 1 base for V and 4 bases for J; bases not matched to a gene: 2. In germline, CDR1 is SNHLY, CDR2 FYNNEI. CDR3 size: 15 residues. CDR3 loop: CASSEGLAAYNEQFF. Written as DNA, the CDR3 is TGTGCCAGCAGTGAAGGACTAGCGGCGTACAATGAGCAGTTCTTC.

The chain carries TRBV30 and TRBJ2-3; 8 bases fit TRBD2. V was pared by 2 bases and J by 4 bases, with 5 bases of the junction left unmatched. The CDR3 sequence is 14 residues long. The germline V gene encodes CDR1 GTSNPN and CDR2 SVGIG (reference sequence). The DNA for the CDR3 is TGTGCCTGGAGTAAAACGGGGGGGCCAGATACGCAGTATTTT. Amino acids: CAWSKTGGPDTQYF.

This chain joins TRBV10-1 and TRBJ1-6; D is undetermined. V shed 0 bases and J shed 7 bases, with 4 bases lying between them. This CDR3 has 13 residues. The V gene's germline CDR1 is WNHNN and CDR2 SYGVQD (reference sequence). The CDR3 loop reads CASSESRNSPLHF. The CDR3, as DNA: TGCGCCAGCAGTGAGTCCCGGAATTCACCCCTCCACTTT.

This sequence joins TRBV2 and TRBJ1-5; TRBD1 matches 9 bases. The CDR3 length is 16 residues. Losses at the gene ends were 4 bases for V and 7 bases for J; bases not matched to a gene: 11. The germline V gene has CDR1 SNHLY and CDR2 FYNNEI. Here the CDR3 DNA reads TGTGCCAGCAGTGCAGATTTACAGGGGGCAGGGCAGCCCCAGCATTTT. Its protein is CASSADLQGAGQPQHF.

This clone has more than one count but fewer than ten. J is TRBJ1-5 and V is TRBV2; 10 bases map to TRBD1. The V and J ends lost 6 bases and 6 bases, in that order; junction bases with no gene match: 2. This CDR3 has 13 amino acids. Germline V gene sequence: CDR1 SNHLY, CDR2 FYNNEI. CDR3 in amino acids: CASRGQGGQPQHF. The CDR3 coding sequence is TGTGCCAGCAGAGGACAGGGGGGTCAGCCCCAGCATTTT.

J is TRBJ2-7 and V is TRBV30; TRBD1 is a possible D gene (6 bases). Germline CDR1 reads GTSNPN; CDR2 reads SVGIG (reference sequence). The CDR3 is 14 amino acids. V lost 4 bases and J 5 bases, leaving 18 bases between the germline ends. The CDR3 region is CAWMRGQTGNEQYF. DNA of the CDR3: TGTGCCTGGATGAGAGGACAGACCGGGAACGAGCAGTACTTC. The full variable domain, completed using reference TRBV30 and TRBJ2-7, is SQTIHQWPATLVQPVGSPLSLECTVEGTSNPNLYWYRQAAGRGLQLLFYSVGIGQISSEVPQNLSASRPQDRQFILSSKKLLLSDSGFYLCAWMRGQTGNEQYFGPGTRLTVT.

V gene TRBV18 combines with J gene TRBJ2-5, with TRBD2 identical over 11 bases. The CDR3 length is 16 residues. With V trimmed by 3 bases and J by 1 base, 4 bases remained unmatched. Germline CDR1 is KGHSH and CDR2 is LQKENI. CDR3 amino acids: CASSPLAGGLQETQYF. The CDR3 DNA reads TGTGCCAGCTCACCCTTAGCGGGGGGGCTCCAAGAGACCCAGTACTTC.

This sequence joins TRBV5-8 and TRBJ1-2; 8 bases are a match to TRBD1. Trimming at V came to 3 bases and at J to 3 bases, leaving 7 bases not matched to a gene. The CDR3 has 15 amino acids. CDR1 is SGHTS, CDR2 YDEGEE, per germline. The CDR3 sequence: CASSSPDRGDYGYTF. CDR3 DNA: TGTGCCAGCAGCTCGCCCGACAGGGGCGACTATGGCTACACCTTC.

The count of this clone is one. V is TRBV19 and J is TRBJ1-5; the D gene is possibly TRBD1 (6 bases). Germline loops: CDR1 LNHDA, CDR2 SQIVND (reference sequence). Trimming removed 10 bases at V and 10 bases at J, with 20 bases between. This CDR3 comprises 13 residues. The CDR3 DNA reads as TGTGCCACTTCAGACAGGTTCAAAGGACCCCAGCATTTT. This gives the protein CATSDRFKGPQHF.

This clone was seen a handful of times. The rearrangement uses TRBV27 and TRBJ1-4; 9 bases agree with TRBD1. V gave up 4 bases and J gave up 5 bases; unmatched junction bases: 5. The CDR3 consists of 15 residues. Looked up from germline, CDR1 is MNHEY and CDR2 is SMNVEV (reference sequence). The CDR3 reads CASSSLGQGNEKLFF. CDR3 nucleotides: TGTGCCAGCAGTTCCCTGGGACAGGGAAATGAAAAACTGTTTTTT.

This chain links TRBV27 with TRBJ2-3, with 8 bases lining up with TRBD2. After removal of 5 bases from V and 6 bases from J, the junction contained 13 bases not matched to a gene. CDR3 size: 16 residues. Looked up from germline, CDR1 is MNHEY and CDR2 is SMNVEV (reference sequence). The CDR3 region has the DNA TGTGCCAGCAGTCCCCATAGAACGGGGGGGCGGGATACGCAGTATTTT. It codes for CASSPHRTGGRDTQYF.

The V and J genes are TRBV7-2 and TRBJ2-6, with 7 bases lining up with TRBD2. CDR3 length: 18 amino acids. V lost 2 bases, J lost 0 bases, and 7 bases stayed unmatched. Germline CDR1 reads SGHTA; CDR2 reads FQGNSA. CDR3 loop: CASSLNLAESSGANVLTF. CDR3 sequence (DNA): TGTGCCAGCAGCTTAAATCTAGCGGAGAGCTCTGGGGCCAACGTCCTGACTTTC.

This rearrangement joins TRBV19 to TRBJ2-2, with D possibly TRBD1 on 6 matching bases. The CDR3 contains 19 residues. With 4 bases removed from V and 1 base from J, the gap between germline ends came to 22 bases. The germline CDR1 and CDR2 sequences are LNHDA and SQIVND (reference sequence). The CDR3 is CASSTPSLGQRLNTGELFF. The DNA of the CDR3 is TGTGCCAGTAGTACACCATCCTTAGGACAGCGTTTGAACACCGGGGAGCTGTTTTTT.

The rearrangement joins TRBV30 to TRBJ1-2, with D perhaps TRBD1 (6 bases). Germline loops: CDR1 GTSNPN, CDR2 SVGIG (reference sequence). The CDR3 is 16 amino acids. Trimming cost V 4 bases and J 4 bases, with 22 bases left between them. The CDR3 spells CAWTQQGFGVLYGYTF. The CDR3 DNA reads TGTGCCTGGACCCAACAGGGTTTTGGGGTACTCTATGGCTACACCTTC.

The chain uses TRBV5-1 and TRBJ2-7; D possibly corresponds to TRBD2 (6 bases). Germline CDR1 SGHRS, CDR2 YFSETQ. Trimming removed 0 bases from V and 1 base from J, with 11 bases in between. The CDR3 spans 15 residues. The CDR3 here is CASSLVSGDSYEQYF. In DNA form, the CDR3 reads TGCGCCAGCAGCTTGGTATCGGGAGATTCCTACGAGCAGTACTTC.

The CDR3 is CASSWLETQYF. CDR3 in DNA: TGCGCCAGCAGTTGGCTAGAGACCCAGTACTTC. The chain recombines TRBV5-1 with TRBJ2-5; D not resolved. The CDR3 loop spans 11 amino acids. Trimming removed 5 bases from V and 4 bases from J, with 6 bases in between. Germline-derived CDR1 and CDR2 are SGHRS and YFSETQ.